The clone carrying this T cell receptor beta chain was found once. The sample originates from a study of T cell changes during pregnancy in multiple sclerosis. The repertoire was sequenced with immunoSEQ multiplex PCR; TCRdb's copy has only in-frame clones and lacks some. The sample lists 90,000 to 130,000 clones, about 94% occurring once. This material consisted of peripheral blood, taken in the third trimester of pregnancy. This TCR derives from a female donor with multiple sclerosis, enrolled in a pregnancy study.

CDR3 sequence (DNA): TGTGCCAGCAGTGTCAGAGCGGGAGGGACAGATACGCAGTATTTT. Translating it yields CASSVRAGGTDTQYF. V usage is TRBV2 and J usage is TRBJ2-3; 10 bases map to TRBD2. The germline V gene has CDR1 SNHLY and CDR2 FYNNEI. This CDR3 has 15 residues. Trimming at V came to 4 bases and at J to 3 bases, leaving 4 bases not matched to a gene. Based on the CDR3 plus reference TRBV2 and TRBJ2-3, the full variable domain is EPEVTQTPSHQVTQMGQEVILRCVPISNHLYFYWYRQILGQKVEFLVSFYNNEISEKSEIFDDQFSVERPDGSNFTLKIRSTKLEDSAMYFCASSVRAGGTDTQYFGPGTRLTVL.